This T cell receptor (beta chain) was captured in a study of blood T cell repertoires in COVID-19 (dated by TCRdb to the early 2020s). Broadly, across the study: Collaborator samples came from the United States, Italy and Spain and covered acute and convalescent phases of COVID-19. The prospective study material was composed of cDNA or gDNA derived from T cells, B-cell-depleted T cells, or PBMCs. Where HLA class I and class II types were available, the types were taken from metadata supplied by the sample provider, not from assay-based typing. The samples were drawn from two sources: the first 160 participants of the ongoing ImmuneRACE study, and 1,200 or so subjects contributed by 6 global collaborators. The repertoires were released in a freely available public database meant as a resource for research on the immune response to SARS-CoV-2. The sample metadata nearly always contained a de-identified subject ID, COVID-19 status, age in years and sex. Subjects who had been exposed to COVID-19, were actively infected with it, or had recovered from it provided the deeply sampled blood TCRbeta repertoires that made up the dataset. The research as a whole found: The quantity of clinical and demographic metadata differed by source and by participant and was supplied without curation.

V lost 2 bases and J lost 1 base; the stretch between them is 9 bases long. The germline V gene gives CDR1 as SGHRS and CDR2 as YFSETQ. The CDR3 sequence holds 14 residues, the cysteine and phenylalanine included. Of all the DNA, just the CDR3 is kept, 42 bases in frame from base 1. As to this clone: The clone's antigen remains unknown. Per-base quality was not reported, and no clone a single base away is much larger than it.

Enrolling through a virtual design, the prospective study's participants ranged in age from roughly 18 to 100 years and lived across around 25 United States geographic areas. To assign participants to cohorts, the prospective study relied on clinical history that participants themselves reported in a screening survey and a study questionnaire. Recovered participants in ImmuneRACE Cohort 3 were defined by two consecutive negative NP/OP PCR tests, clearance by a healthcare professional, or resolution of symptoms. Mobile phlebotomists in the prospective study collected whole blood, serum and a nasopharyngeal or oropharyngeal swab from every participant. Prospective study participants could optionally give additional blood draws and questionnaires over an approximately two-month period. Before DNA extraction, prospective study blood samples were shipped either frozen or at room temperature. TCRbeta CDR3 regions were amplified from genomic DNA by means of the immunoSEQ Assay, a bias-controlled multiplex PCR. The original pipeline was this. Nucleated cell counts per sample were estimated from amplification of reference gene primers within the assay. To quantify the absolute abundance of each unique TCRbeta CDR3 rearrangement, sequence reads were collapsed and filtered. For each sample, productive Simpson clonality was calculated by taking the square root of Simpson's diversity index across productive rearrangements. Held by TCRdb, this immuneACCESS table contains in-frame sequences only and omits some clones. Under half of the omission traces to an unresolved V gene where checked; the cause of the rest is unknown. Clone size and the V and J calls come from that table; the DNA yielded D and trimming. Counted in this sample were 300,000 to 400,000 clones; around 89% of them appeared once. 1.2% of the sample is held by the ten biggest clonotypes.

This clonotype originated in a woman between 18 and 29 years old who had recovered from COVID-19. The chain is made from TRBV5-1 and TRBJ2-5; matching of 6 bases hints at TRBD1 as the D gene. Sequencing used PBMCs or T cells enriched from blood (not recorded which). The nucleotide sequence is given as TGCGCCAGCAGCTTATACAGGGTCCAAGAGACCCAGTACTTC. The resulting protein is CASSLYRVQETQYF.